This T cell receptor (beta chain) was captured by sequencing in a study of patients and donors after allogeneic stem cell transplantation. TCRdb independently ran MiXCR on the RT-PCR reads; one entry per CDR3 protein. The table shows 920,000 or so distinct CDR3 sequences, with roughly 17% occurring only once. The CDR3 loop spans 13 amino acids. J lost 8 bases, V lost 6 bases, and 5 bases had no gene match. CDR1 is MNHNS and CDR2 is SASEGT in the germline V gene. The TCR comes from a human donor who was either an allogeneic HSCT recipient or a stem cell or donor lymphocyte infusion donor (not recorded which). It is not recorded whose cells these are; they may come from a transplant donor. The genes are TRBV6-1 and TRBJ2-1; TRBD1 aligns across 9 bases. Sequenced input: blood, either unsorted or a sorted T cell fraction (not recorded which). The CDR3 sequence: CASRGTGKHEQFF. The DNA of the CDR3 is TGTGCCAGCAGAGGGACAGGGAAACATGAGCAGTTCTTC.